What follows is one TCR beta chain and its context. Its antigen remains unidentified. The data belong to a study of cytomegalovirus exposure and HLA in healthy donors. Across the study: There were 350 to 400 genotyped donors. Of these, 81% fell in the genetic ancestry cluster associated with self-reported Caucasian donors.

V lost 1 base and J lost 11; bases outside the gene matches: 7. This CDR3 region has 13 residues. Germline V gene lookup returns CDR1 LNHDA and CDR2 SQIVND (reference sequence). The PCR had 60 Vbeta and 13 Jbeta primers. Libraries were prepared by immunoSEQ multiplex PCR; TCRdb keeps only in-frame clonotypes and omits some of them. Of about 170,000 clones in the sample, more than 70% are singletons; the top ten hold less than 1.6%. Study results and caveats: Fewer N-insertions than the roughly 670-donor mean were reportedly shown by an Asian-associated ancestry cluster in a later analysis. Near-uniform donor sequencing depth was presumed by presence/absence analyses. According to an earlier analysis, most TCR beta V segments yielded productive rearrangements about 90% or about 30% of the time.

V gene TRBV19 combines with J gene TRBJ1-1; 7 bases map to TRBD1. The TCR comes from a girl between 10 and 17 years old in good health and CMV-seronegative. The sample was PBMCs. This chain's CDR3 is CASSIGTGRWAFF. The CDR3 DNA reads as TGTGCCAGTAGTATAGGGACAGGCCGTTGGGCTTTCTTT.